This T cell receptor (beta chain) emerged from a study of T cell changes during pregnancy in multiple sclerosis. Trimming cost V 3 bases and J 1 base; bases outside gene matches: 1. CDR3 size: 15 residues. Germline lookup yields CDR1 KGHSH and CDR2 LQKENI. The assay was immunoSEQ multiplex PCR, and TCRdb's table has in-frame clones only and misses some. The sample contains about 39,000 clones, about nine tenths of which appear only once. V is TRBV18 and J is TRBJ2-7, with 12 positions matching TRBD2. The sequence came from a female donor in good health, enrolled as a control in a pregnancy study. The specimen was CD4+ T cells from peripheral blood mononuclear cells, collected in the first trimester of pregnancy. This CDR3 is CASSPTSGGSYEQYF. CDR3 coding DNA: TGTGCCAGCTCACCGACTAGCGGGGGATCCTACGAGCAGTACTTC.